The next 16 T cell receptor beta chains were all read from a single sample in a study of a mutant IDH1 vaccine in newly diagnosed glioma. Sequencing was performed with immunoSEQ multiplex PCR; in TCRdb, only in-frame clones are kept and a portion is missing. The table lists about 42,000 clones, 83% of them singletons, with roughly 5% in the top ten. Time point in this sample: week 35, safety follow-up. The investigators gave 300 ug of mutant IDH1 20-mer peptide in each vaccine dose, together with topical imiquimod. These receptors have no identified antigens. This sample comprised PBMCs, obtained from a glioma patient whose treatment included an IDH1 peptide vaccine. The receptor source for this set is a woman between 45 and 65 years old with glioma.

The genes are TRBV27 and TRBJ1-5; D uncertain. The CDR3 is 15 residues long. The germline gives CDR1 MNHEY, CDR2 SMNVEV (reference sequence). Trimming cost V 6 bases and J 1 base, with 13 bases left between them. The CDR3 nucleotides read TGTGCCAGCAGCCCCGGTGGGCAGAGCAATCAGCCCCAGCATTTT. Protein: CASSPGGQSNQPQHF.

The rearrangement links TRBV7-9 to TRBJ2-1; no definite D call. Germline V gives CDR1 SEHNR, CDR2 FQNEAQ (reference sequence). The ends were cut back, 11 bases at V and 0 bases at J, with 11 bases in the middle. The CDR3 sequence is 13 residues long. The CDR3 spells CAGSSSSYNEQFF. CDR3 sequence (DNA): TGTGCCGGATCTTCAAGCTCCTACAATGAGCAGTTCTTC.

J is TRBJ2-3 and V is TRBV9; D unresolved. This CDR3 contains 13 residues. V was cut by 4 bases and J by 0 bases, with 6 bases left in between. Per the germline V gene, CDR1 is SGDLS and CDR2 is YYNGEE. This CDR3 is CASSPLSTDTQYF. CDR3 coding DNA: TGTGCCAGCAGCCCCCTCAGCACAGATACGCAGTATTTT.

This rearrangement joins TRBV9 to TRBJ2-2; D may be TRBD1 (5 bases). Trimming took off 0 bases at V and 7 bases at J, with 13 bases between the two ends. The CDR3 extends over 15 amino acids. CDR1 SGDLS and CDR2 YYNGEE come from the germline V gene. In DNA form, the CDR3 reads TGTGCCAGCAGCGTAGCTGAGACAGTGATCGGGGAGCTGTTTTTT. As protein: CASSVAETVIGELFF.

The gene calls are TRBV5-6 and TRBJ2-5; D is tentatively TRBD1 or TRBD2 (5 bases each). Germline CDR1 reads SGHDT; CDR2 reads YYEEEE. The CDR3 loop spans 13 amino acids. V was shortened by 2 bases and J by 13 bases, with 18 bases between the two germline ends. The CDR3 bases are TGTGCCAGCAGCTTCGGTCGACAGTACGGGGTGTACTTC. It is translated as CASSFGRQYGVYF.

The chain is built from TRBV6-5 and TRBJ2-5; possible D gene TRBD2, 5 bases. Germline V gene data show CDR1 as MNHEY and CDR2 as SVGAGI. The V and J ends lost 0 bases and 1 base respectively, with 9 bases between them. There are 15 residues in the CDR3. CDR3 nucleotides: TGTGCCAGCAGTTACTCGTGGACTTCCCAAGAGACCCAGTACTTC. It is translated as CASSYSWTSQETQYF.

V gene TRBV2 combines with J gene TRBJ1-2; 9 positions agree with TRBD1. V gave up 5 bases and J gave up 6 bases; unmatched junction bases: 7. This CDR3 comprises 14 residues. Looked up from germline, CDR1 is SNHLY and CDR2 is FYNNEI. Here the CDR3 DNA reads TGTGCCAGCAGTCCACAGGGGGCGGAGAATGGCTACACCTTC. Amino acid sequence: CASSPQGAENGYTF.

The V and J genes are TRBV27 and TRBJ2-7; D is perhaps TRBD1 (6 bases). The germline CDR1 and CDR2 sequences are MNHEY and SMNVEV (reference sequence). V was shortened by 6 bases and J by 8 bases, with 14 bases between the two germline ends. The CDR3 runs 12 residues. DNA for the CDR3: TGTGCCAGCAGGCAGGGGCCTAGGAAGCAGTACTTC. Protein sequence: CASRQGPRKQYF.

This chain joins TRBV9 and TRBJ2-5; 10 bases fit TRBD2. V was clipped by 2 bases and J by 5 bases; unmatched bases: 9. Germline V lookup: CDR1 SGDLS, CDR2 YYNGEE. This CDR3 has 16 residues. In nucleotides, the CDR3 is TGTGCCAGCAGCGTCCTTAGCGGGGGGCCTGGGGAGACCCAGTACTTC. Its protein is CASSVLSGGPGETQYF.

The V gene is TRBV10-1, the J gene TRBJ2-2; D is unclear. Trimming cost V 3 bases and J 2 bases, with 7 bases left between them. CDR1 WNHNN and CDR2 SYGVQD come from the germline V gene (reference sequence). CDR3 length: 14 amino acids. The chain's CDR3 is CASSDGFNTGELFF. For the CDR3, the DNA is TGCGCCAGCAGTGATGGGTTCAACACCGGGGAGCTGTTTTTT.

This clone has just a few counts. The V and J genes are TRBV7-2 and TRBJ1-1, with D unresolved. This CDR3 has 15 residues. Germline lookup yields CDR1 SGHTA and CDR2 FQGNSA. Trimming left V 5 bases short and J 4 bases short, with 17 bases between. CDR3 in amino acids: CASSRVALSSTEAFF. CDR3 DNA sequence: TGTGCCAGCAGCCGAGTGGCGTTATCATCCACTGAAGCTTTCTTT.

This rearrangement joins TRBV2 to TRBJ2-3; TRBD2 matches at 7 bases. The CDR3 consists of 14 residues. Per the germline V gene, CDR1 is SNHLY and CDR2 is FYNNEI. V gave up 6 bases and J gave up 6 bases; unmatched junction bases: 9. As DNA, the CDR3 is TGTGCCAGCAGCTCCCCCGGGGGAGGGGATACGCAGTATTTT. Translating gives CASSSPGGGDTQYF.

The chain combines TRBV29-1 with TRBJ1-2; 7 bases are shared with TRBD1. The CDR3 consists of 15 residues. Trimming cost V 4 bases and J 2 bases; bases outside gene matches: 10. Germline V gene data show CDR1 as SQVTM and CDR2 as ANQGSEA. CDR3 loop: CSVVVPHRGNYGYTF. The CDR3 DNA follows: TGCAGCGTTGTGGTACCCCACAGGGGAAACTATGGCTACACCTTC. The full variable domain, rest sourced from reference TRBV29-1 and TRBJ1-2, is SAVISQKPSRDICQRGTSLTIQCQVDSQVTMMFWYRQQPGQSLTLIATANQGSEATYESGFVIDKFPISRPNLTFSTLTVSNMSPEDSSIYLCSVVVPHRGNYGYTFGSGTRLTVV.

The gene calls are TRBV30 and TRBJ1-1, with D unclear. Germline CDR1 reads GTSNPN; CDR2 reads SVGIG (reference sequence). Between the trimmed V and J ends, which lost 1 base and 0 bases, there was a span of 12 bases. This CDR3 spans 15 amino acids. The CDR3 region is CAWSDGGLMNTEAFF. Written as DNA, the CDR3 is TGTGCCTGGAGTGACGGAGGGCTTATGAACACTGAAGCTTTCTTT.

The chain combines TRBV2 with TRBJ2-7; D gene uncertain. Germline V gives CDR1 SNHLY, CDR2 FYNNEI. The ends were cut back, 7 bases at V and 3 bases at J, with 10 bases in the middle. The CDR3 covers 12 residues. CDR3 residues: CASNPSYYEQYF. CDR3 sequence (DNA): TGTGCCAGCAATCCGTCATACTACGAGCAGTACTTC. The full variable domain, its missing parts supplied by reference TRBV2 and TRBJ2-7, is EPEVTQTPSHQVTQMGQEVILRCVPISNHLYFYWYRQILGQKVEFLVSFYNNEISEKSEIFDDQFSVERPDGSNFTLKIRSTKLEDSAMYFCASNPSYYEQYFGPGTRLTVT.

This clone was observed a handful of times. V gene TRBV2 combines with J gene TRBJ1-3; D unresolved. The V gene's germline CDR1 is SNHLY and CDR2 FYNNEI. The CDR3 loop spans 13 amino acids. The CDR3 protein is CGTRGSSGNTIYF. The CDR3 DNA reads TGTGGGACCCGGGGATCCTCTGGAAACACCATATATTTT.